What follows are 22 T cell receptor beta chains derived from one specimen sequenced in a study of regulatory and conventional T cells in RAG deficiency. The repertoire was sequenced with immunoSEQ multiplex PCR; TCRdb's copy has only in-frame clones and lacks some. This table has 25,000 to 35,000 clones, 95% to 96% appearing once. Genomic DNA came from blood conventional CD4+ T cells gated CD25-low CD127-high. Separately, the same data were catalogued under a study of regulatory T cells. From that report: Primers: 52 TRBV forward and 13 TRBJ reverse.

Sequenced: CD25- CD4+ T cells sorted from blood. The receptors here all came from a human donor in good health.

The V gene is TRBV5-1, the J gene TRBJ2-1; D unresolved. Germline V CDR1 and CDR2: SGHRS, YFSETQ. This CDR3 has 14 amino acids. Trimming shortened V by 0 bases and J by 2 bases, and 6 bases separated the two germline ends. CDR3 coding DNA: TGCGCCAGCAGCTTGGTGGTAGCCTACAATGAGCAGTTCTTC. Its protein product is CASSLVVAYNEQFF.

J is TRBJ1-1 and V is TRBV11-2; D not resolved. The CDR3 is made up of 12 amino acids. Germline CDR1 reads SGHAT; CDR2 reads FQNNGV. V lost 4 bases to trimming and J lost 4 bases, with 7 bases between them. CDR3 in amino acids: CASSSRVTEAFF. The CDR3 region has the DNA TGTGCCAGCAGCTCCCGGGTCACTGAAGCTTTCTTT.

This sequence joins TRBV19 and TRBJ1-5; 7 bases fit TRBD1. After removal of 5 bases from V and 0 bases from J, the junction contained 13 bases not matched to a gene. Germline CDR1 and CDR2: LNHDA and SQIVND (reference sequence). CDR3 size: 18 residues. CDR3: CASSLMRGTVNSNQPQHF. In DNA, the CDR3 is TGTGCCAGTAGTCTGATGCGCGGGACAGTTAATAGCAATCAGCCCCAGCATTTT.

The chain carries TRBV4-2 and TRBJ2-5, with TRBD1 identical over 10 bases. V gave up 0 bases and J gave up 6 bases; unmatched junction bases: 4. CDR1 LGHNA and CDR2 YNFKEQ come from the germline V gene. This CDR3 is 15 amino acids long. The CDR3 coding sequence is TGTGCCAGCAGCCAAGAGACAGGGGGCGGGAAGACCCAGTACTTC. It translates to CASSQETGGGKTQYF.

The chain is built from TRBV19 and TRBJ1-1, with 9 positions matching TRBD1. This CDR3 comprises 15 residues. Germline lookup yields CDR1 LNHDA and CDR2 SQIVND (reference sequence). Trimming cost V 6 bases and J 2 bases; bases outside gene matches: 7. For the CDR3, the DNA is TGTGCCAGTAGCTGGCAGGACAGGGGAAACACTGAAGCTTTCTTT. Its translation is CASSWQDRGNTEAFF.

The chain uses TRBV9 and TRBJ1-2, with D possibly being TRBD1 (6 bases). V was pared by 0 bases and J by 5 bases, with 14 bases between. The CDR3 is made up of 15 amino acids. The germline CDR1 and CDR2 sequences are SGDLS and YYNGEE. The CDR3 sequence: CASSVGSPGAYGYTF. The CDR3 DNA reads as TGTGCCAGCAGCGTAGGGTCGCCAGGGGCGTATGGCTACACCTTC.

CDR3 residues: CASSVGVSGANVLTF. In DNA form, the CDR3 reads TGTGCCAGCAGCGTAGGAGTGTCCGGGGCCAACGTCCTGACTTTC. The rearrangement uses TRBV9 and TRBJ2-6; D gene ambiguous. This CDR3 is 15 amino acids long. Trimming pared 0 bases from V and 4 bases from J, leaving 8 bases between. CDR1 is SGDLS, CDR2 YYNGEE, per germline.

The genes are TRBV6-6 and TRBJ2-3; tentative D call: TRBD1 (5 bases). CDR1 is MNHNY, CDR2 SVGAGI, per germline (reference sequence). V shed 0 bases and J shed 4 bases, with 8 bases lying between them. The CDR3 is made up of 14 amino acids. This chain's CDR3 is CASSYSWGPDTQYF. In DNA, the CDR3 is TGTGCCAGCAGTTACTCGTGGGGCCCAGATACGCAGTATTTT.

The gene calls are TRBV7-6 and TRBJ2-7; possibly TRBD1 for D (5 bases). CDR1 is SGHVS, CDR2 FNYEAQ, per germline. CDR3 length equals 19 residues. Trimming took 1 base from V and 2 from J, leaving 24 bases between them. This chain's CDR3 is CASSLDARIGREKTYEQYF. As DNA, the CDR3 is TGTGCCAGCAGCTTAGACGCAAGAATTGGCAGGGAAAAAACCTACGAGCAGTACTTC.

The chain employs TRBV5-5 and TRBJ2-4; 7 nucleotides agree with TRBD2. CDR3 length equals 16 residues. The V gene's germline CDR1 is SGHKS and CDR2 YYEKEE (reference sequence). The ends lost 3 bases at V and 4 bases at J; junction bases unmatched: 10. For the CDR3, the DNA is TGTGCCAGCAGCTCAACCGGGACTACGGGGAAAAACATTCAGTACTTC. Protein sequence: CASSSTGTTGKNIQYF.

The chain joins TRBV7-2 to TRBJ2-7, with 7 bases aligning to TRBD2. Germline assignment: CDR1 SGHTA and CDR2 FQGNSA. The CDR3 has 14 residues. V was clipped by 5 bases and J by 0 bases; unmatched bases: 4. The CDR3 coding sequence is TGTGCCAGCAGCCACCGGGACTACTCCTACGAGCAGTACTTC. This sequence encodes CASSHRDYSYEQYF.

CDR3 region: CASTQKETQYF. In DNA, the CDR3 is TGTGCCAGCACACAGAAAGAGACCCAGTACTTC. The chain couples TRBV7-6 to TRBJ2-5, with D uncertain. The germline gives CDR1 SGHVS, CDR2 FNYEAQ. The CDR3 loop spans 11 amino acids. With 7 bases removed from V and 3 bases from J, the gap between germline ends came to 6 bases.

The chain combines TRBV5-1 with TRBJ2-2, with D uncertain. Germline lookup yields CDR1 SGHRS and CDR2 YFSETQ. CDR3 length: 13 residues. V was pared by 5 bases and J by 2 bases, with 7 bases between. In DNA form, the CDR3 reads TGCGCCAGCAGGGCAGGTAACACCGGGGAGCTGTTTTTT. Encoded protein: CASRAGNTGELFF.

To note about this clone: This same CDR3 is encoded by further DNA sequences in the sample. V gene TRBV6-1 combines with J gene TRBJ1-6, with D possibly being TRBD1 (5 bases). Between the trimmed V and J ends, which lost 6 bases and 6 bases, there was a span of 12 bases. From germline, CDR1 is MNHNS and CDR2 SASEGT. The CDR3 length is 14 residues. The CDR3 region has the DNA TGTGCCAGCAGGGAGGGACCGCTTAATTCACCCCTCCACTTT. Residues: CASREGPLNSPLHF.

V gene TRBV4-3 combines with J gene TRBJ2-3; 9 positions match TRBD2. CDR1 and CDR2 (germline): LGHNA, YSLEER. V was clipped by 1 base and J by 5 bases; unmatched bases: 4. The CDR3 extends over 15 amino acids. The CDR3 loop reads CASSQGGRAGDTQYF. The CDR3 DNA is TGCGCCAGCAGCCAAGGCGGGAGGGCGGGAGATACGCAGTATTTT.

This clone was seen only once. At one of its ends the junction is not consistent with the germline gene, which may arise from a read error. This chain uses TRBV11-2 with TRBJ2-7; possible D gene TRBD2, 6 bases. This CDR3 region has 14 residues. Germline CDR1 SGHAT, CDR2 FQNNGV. Here the CDR3 DNA reads TGTGCCAGCAGCTTAAGGACTAACTCCCACGAGCAGTACTTC. Translating gives CASSLRTNSHEQYF.

CDR3 nucleotide sequence: TGTGCCAGCAGTTACGGGGGTAGCGGGAGGTCCTACGAGCAGTACTTC. Residues: CASSYGGSGRSYEQYF. V is TRBV6-5 and J is TRBJ2-7; TRBD2 agrees at 10 bases. Germline CDR1 reads MNHEY; CDR2 reads SVGAGI. There are 16 residues in the CDR3. With 2 bases clipped from V and 1 base from J, the junction kept 5 bases outside the gene matches.

The rearrangement uses TRBV6-6 and TRBJ1-1; no firm D call. Germline CDR1 reads MNHNY; CDR2 reads SVGAGI (reference sequence). V shed 8 bases and J shed 3 bases, with 7 bases lying between them. This CDR3 comprises 11 residues. The CDR3 here is CASRTDTEAFF. The DNA for the CDR3 is TGTGCCAGCCGTACGGACACTGAAGCTTTCTTT.

This clone was recorded once. The chain is built from TRBV30 and TRBJ1-2, with D possibly matching TRBD1 (6 bases). This CDR3 has 11 residues. V lost 1 base, J lost 7 bases, and 7 bases lay in between. CDR1 GTSNPN and CDR2 SVGIG come from the germline V gene (reference sequence). The DNA of the CDR3 is TGTGCCTGGAGTGGAGGGGGTGGCTACACCTTC. This gives the protein CAWSGGGGYTF.

The chain recombines TRBV12-5 with TRBJ1-1; a possible D gene is TRBD1 (5 bases). The CDR3 is made up of 12 amino acids. The germline V and J ends were trimmed by 7 bases and 3 bases, with 9 bases remaining between them. Per the germline V gene, CDR1 is LGHNT and CDR2 is FRNRAP. CDR3 in amino acids: CASERGYTEAFF. DNA of the CDR3: TGTGCTAGTGAACGGGGGTACACTGAAGCTTTCTTT.

The count of this clone is one. The chain links TRBV30 to TRBJ2-3, with a possible D match to TRBD1 (6 bases). From germline, CDR1 is GTSNPN and CDR2 SVGIG (reference sequence). There are 15 residues in the CDR3. The ends were cut back, 8 bases at V and 0 bases at J, with 18 bases in the middle. The CDR3 loop is CARTAGGGSTDTQYF. For the CDR3, the DNA is TGTGCCCGGACAGCAGGTGGCGGGAGCACAGATACGCAGTATTTT.

V usage is TRBV30 and J usage is TRBJ2-5, with D possibly TRBD1 on 6 matching bases. This CDR3 region has 13 residues. Trimming took 4 bases from V and 1 from J, leaving 10 bases between them. Germline CDR1 reads GTSNPN; CDR2 reads SVGIG (reference sequence). The CDR3 DNA reads as TGTGCCTGGATGCAGGGGACCCAAGAGACCCAGTACTTC. Amino acid sequence: CAWMQGTQETQYF.